The T cell receptor beta chain described here comes from a study of PD-1 blockade in classical Hodgkin lymphoma. In regard to this clone: Antigen: not known.

Study findings and constraints: Newly diagnosed patients had baseline TCR diversity that was reportedly lower than that of healthy donors.

V was trimmed by 1 base and J by 7 bases, leaving 11 bases between them. The CDR3 has 14 amino acids. Germline V gene sequence: CDR1 SGHTA, CDR2 FQGNSA. Documented time point: newly diagnosed, previously untreated cHL patient sample. Repertoires were generated with immunoSEQ multiplex PCR, while TCRdb's copy carries only in-frame clones and drops some. The data contain 30,000 to 35,000 clones, 94% of them singletons. The chain joins TRBV7-2 to TRBJ1-5; a weak D match, TRBD1 (5 bases). The TCR originated in a human donor with classical Hodgkin lymphoma. The sample taken for sequencing was peripheral blood mononuclear cells (PBMCs). The CDR3 is CASSLGGVGQPQHF. CDR3 nucleotides: TGTGCCAGCAGCTTAGGAGGGGTAGGGCAGCCCCAGCATTTT.